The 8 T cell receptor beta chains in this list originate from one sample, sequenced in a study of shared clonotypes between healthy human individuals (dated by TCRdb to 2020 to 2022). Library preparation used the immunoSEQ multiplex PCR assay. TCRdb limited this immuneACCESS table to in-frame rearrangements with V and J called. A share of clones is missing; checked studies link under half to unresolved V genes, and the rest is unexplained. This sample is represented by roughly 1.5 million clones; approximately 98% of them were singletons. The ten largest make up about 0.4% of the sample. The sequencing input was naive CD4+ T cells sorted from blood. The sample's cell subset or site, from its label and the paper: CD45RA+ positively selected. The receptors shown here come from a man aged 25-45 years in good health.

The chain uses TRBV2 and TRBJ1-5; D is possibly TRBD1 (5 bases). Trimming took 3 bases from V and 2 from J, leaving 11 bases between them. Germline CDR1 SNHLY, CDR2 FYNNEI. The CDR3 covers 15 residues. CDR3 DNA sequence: TGTGCCAGCAGTGAGGGGGAGGCAGGCAATCAGCCCCAGCATTTT. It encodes CASSEGEAGNQPQHF.

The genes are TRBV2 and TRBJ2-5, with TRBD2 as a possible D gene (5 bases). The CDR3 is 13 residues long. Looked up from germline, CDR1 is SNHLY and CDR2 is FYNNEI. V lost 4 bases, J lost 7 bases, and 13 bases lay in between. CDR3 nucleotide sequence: TGTGCCAGCAGTGCTTCGGGGTCGGGGACCCAGTACTTC. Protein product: CASSASGSGTQYF.

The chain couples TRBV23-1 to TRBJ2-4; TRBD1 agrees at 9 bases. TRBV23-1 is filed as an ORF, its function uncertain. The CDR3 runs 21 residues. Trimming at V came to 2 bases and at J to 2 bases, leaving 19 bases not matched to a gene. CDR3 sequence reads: CASSQTLNRGRPKNTKNIQYF. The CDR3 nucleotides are TGCGCCAGCAGTCAAACTCTAAACAGGGGGCGCCCCAAAAATACCAAAAACATTCAGTACTTC.

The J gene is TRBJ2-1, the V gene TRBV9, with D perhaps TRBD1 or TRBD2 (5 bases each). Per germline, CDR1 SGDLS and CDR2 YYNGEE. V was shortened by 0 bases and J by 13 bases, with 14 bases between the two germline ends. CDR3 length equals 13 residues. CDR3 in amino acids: CASSVGGVAEQFF. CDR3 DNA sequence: TGTGCCAGCAGCGTAGGAGGGGTCGCCGAACAGTTCTTC.

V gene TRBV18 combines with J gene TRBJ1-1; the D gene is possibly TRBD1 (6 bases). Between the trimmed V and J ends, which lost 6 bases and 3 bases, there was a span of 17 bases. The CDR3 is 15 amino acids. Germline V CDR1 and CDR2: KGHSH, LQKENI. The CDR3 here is CASSSLQGGDTEAFF. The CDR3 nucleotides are TGTGCCAGCTCGTCACTACAGGGCGGGGACACTGAAGCTTTCTTT.

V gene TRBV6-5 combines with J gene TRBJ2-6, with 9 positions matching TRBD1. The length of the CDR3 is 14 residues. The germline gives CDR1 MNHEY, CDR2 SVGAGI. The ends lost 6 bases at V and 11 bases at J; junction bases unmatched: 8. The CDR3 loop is CASRPTGGPHVLTF. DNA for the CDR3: TGTGCCAGCAGGCCAACAGGGGGCCCACACGTCCTGACTTTC.

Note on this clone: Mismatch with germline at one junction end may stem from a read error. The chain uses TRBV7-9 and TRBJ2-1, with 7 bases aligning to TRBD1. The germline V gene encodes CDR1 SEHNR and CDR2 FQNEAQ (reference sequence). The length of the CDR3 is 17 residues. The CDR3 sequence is CASSLAQGQWIDNEQFF. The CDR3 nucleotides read TGTGCCAGCAGTTTAGCGCAGGGACAGTGGATCGACAATGAGCAGTTCTTC.

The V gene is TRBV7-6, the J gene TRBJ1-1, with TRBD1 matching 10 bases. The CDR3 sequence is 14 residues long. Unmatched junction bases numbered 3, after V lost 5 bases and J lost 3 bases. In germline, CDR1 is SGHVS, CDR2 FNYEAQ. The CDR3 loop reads CASSVGQGDTEAFF. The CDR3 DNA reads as TGTGCCAGCAGCGTAGGACAGGGGGACACTGAAGCTTTCTTT.